A single sample gave rise to the 31 T cell receptor beta chains below, sequenced in a study of siplizumab effects on memory and regulatory T cells. Only in-frame clones appear in the TCRdb table, and some are missing; sequencing was by immunoSEQ multiplex PCR. Counted here are about 56,000 clones, about 98% occurring once; the ten biggest clones make up 1.1%. Input material: naive CD8+ T cells sorted from blood. Receptor source: a human donor in good health.

The chain has TRBV30 and TRBJ2-1; 9 bases map to TRBD2. The J segment lost 2 bases and the V segment lost 3 bases, leaving 5 bases of the junction unmatched. This CDR3 spans 15 amino acids. From germline, CDR1 is GTSNPN and CDR2 SVGIG (reference sequence). The CDR3 loop reads CAWSGGRGAYNEQFF. DNA for the CDR3: TGTGCCTGGAGCGGCGGGAGGGGGGCCTACAATGAGCAGTTCTTC.

This clone was seen once. The chain joins TRBV7-9 to TRBJ1-1; no clear D. V lost 8 bases and J lost 4, with 11 bases in between. In germline, CDR1 is SEHNR, CDR2 FQNEAQ (reference sequence). This CDR3 has 12 residues. Here the CDR3 DNA reads TGTGCCAGCGGCGCCACAGTCACTGAAGCTTTCTTT. This encodes CASGATVTEAFF. The full variable domain, in which reference TRBV7-9 and TRBJ1-1 provide the parts outside the CDR3, is DTGVSQNPRHKITKRGQNVTFRCDPISEHNRLYWYRQTLGQGPEFLTYFQNEAQLEKSRLLSDRFSAERPKGSFSTLEIQRTEQGDSAMYLCASGATVTEAFFGQGTRLTVV.

DNA of the CDR3: TGCAGTGCTAGAAACCCGACAGAGCAGTACTTC. Its protein is CSARNPTEQYF. The rearrangement links TRBV20-1 to TRBJ2-7; D not certain. The CDR3 is made up of 11 amino acids. V was pared by 2 bases and J by 7 bases, with 9 bases between. Per germline, CDR1 DFQATT and CDR2 SNEGSKA (reference sequence).

This chain joins TRBV29-1 and TRBJ2-5, with a tentative D call TRBD2 (5 bases). Germline V gene lookup returns CDR1 SQVTM and CDR2 ANQGSEA. With 7 bases removed from V and 1 base from J, the gap between germline ends came to 13 bases. This CDR3 is 13 amino acids long. CDR3 region: CSGRPRAQETQYF. The DNA for the CDR3 is TGCAGCGGTCGTCCGCGGGCCCAAGAGACCCAGTACTTC.

This chain links TRBV7-8 with TRBJ2-7, with 10 nucleotides matching TRBD1. The CDR3 covers 15 residues. V was pared by 2 bases and J by 5 bases, with 6 bases of the junction left unmatched. Germline lookup yields CDR1 SGHVS and CDR2 FQNEAQ. CDR3 bases: TGTGCCAGCAGCTTATGGGGACAGGGGTCCGACGAGCAGTACTTC. Encoded protein: CASSLWGQGSDEQYF.

V usage is TRBV28 and J usage is TRBJ2-7; the D call may be TRBD1 or TRBD2 (6 bases each). This CDR3 has 14 amino acids. Trimming shortened V by 6 bases and J by 2 bases, and 14 bases separated the two germline ends. Germline V lookup: CDR1 MDHEN, CDR2 SYDVKM. The CDR3 loop is CASSATGAPYEQYF. As DNA, the CDR3 is TGTGCCAGCAGCGCGACGGGGGCCCCCTACGAGCAGTACTTC.

V gene TRBV19 combines with J gene TRBJ1-5; D remains unclear. Germline V gene data show CDR1 as LNHDA and CDR2 as SQIVND (reference sequence). V lost 2 bases and J 0 bases, leaving 20 bases between the germline ends. The CDR3 is made up of 19 amino acids. The CDR3 nucleotides are TGTGCCAGTAGTATACCGGAAGCGAGATTGACCTATAGCAATCAGCCCCAGCATTTT. Protein: CASSIPEARLTYSNQPQHF.

CDR3 protein: CASSPGLASTDTQYF. The CDR3, as DNA: TGTGCCAGCAGCCCGGGACTAGCGAGCACAGATACGCAGTATTTT. The chain uses TRBV14 and TRBJ2-3, with 10 bases lining up with TRBD2. The CDR3 has 15 residues. Germline CDR1 reads SGHDN; CDR2 reads FVKESK. V shed 4 bases and J 0 bases; nucleotides not matched to a gene: 1.

The chain links TRBV29-1 to TRBJ2-1, with 14 positions matching TRBD2. The trim removed 8 bases at V and 2 bases at J, leaving 8 bases unmatched. Germline CDR1 is SQVTM and CDR2 is ANQGSEA. This CDR3 is 16 amino acids long. The CDR3 region has the DNA TGCAGCTCCAAGGGACTAGCGGGAGACCCCTACAATGAGCAGTTCTTC. Encoded protein: CSSKGLAGDPYNEQFF.

This chain uses TRBV27 with TRBJ2-7, with a weak D call TRBD1 (7 bases). The V end lost 7 bases, the J end lost 2 bases, and 15 bases lay between the germline ends. The CDR3 extends over 14 amino acids. Germline V gene sequence: CDR1 MNHEY, CDR2 SMNVEV (reference sequence). DNA for the CDR3: TGTGCCAGCAAACCGGGACAGCGGGCCTACGAGCAGTACTTC. It translates to CASKPGQRAYEQYF.

This rearrangement joins TRBV6-6 to TRBJ2-5, with D possibly being TRBD1 (7 bases). In germline, CDR1 is MNHNY, CDR2 SVGAGI (reference sequence). This CDR3 is 14 amino acids long. V lost 2 bases and J lost 5, with 12 bases in between. Here the CDR3 reads CASSYTAGGETQYF. In DNA form, the CDR3 reads TGTGCCAGCAGTTACACGGCAGGGGGGGAGACCCAGTACTTC.

This sequence joins TRBV6-5 and TRBJ2-5; D possibly uses TRBD1 or TRBD2 (5 bases each). From germline, CDR1 is MNHEY and CDR2 SVGAGI. Trimming shortened V by 7 bases and J by 7 bases, and 16 bases separated the two germline ends. The CDR3 has 13 amino acids. The chain's CDR3 is CASTLGPGGTQYF. DNA of the CDR3: TGTGCCAGCACCCTGGGGCCTGGGGGGACCCAGTACTTC.

This chain joins TRBV4-1 and TRBJ1-3, with D tentatively TRBD1 (5 bases). The CDR3 contains 17 residues. With 2 bases removed from V and 0 bases from J, the gap between germline ends came to 14 bases. The germline V gene has CDR1 MGHRA and CDR2 YSYEKL. CDR3 nucleotide sequence: TGCGCCAGCAGCCAAATTTTCCCGGGACTCTCTGGAAACACCATATATTTT. As protein: CASSQIFPGLSGNTIYF.

The chain uses TRBV27 and TRBJ2-6, with unresolved D. This CDR3 comprises 13 residues. Deletions cut 2 bases from V and 4 bases from J, with 3 bases between. Germline V lookup: CDR1 MNHEY, CDR2 SMNVEV (reference sequence). CDR3 region: CASSLGGANVLTF. The CDR3 coding sequence is TGTGCCAGCAGTTTAGGGGGGGCCAACGTCCTGACTTTC.

This chain links TRBV7-9 with TRBJ1-1, with TRBD1 as a possible D gene (6 bases). In germline, CDR1 is SEHNR, CDR2 FQNEAQ (reference sequence). The CDR3 totals 15 residues. V was clipped by 5 bases and J by 0 bases, with 13 bases between them. The CDR3 DNA is TGTGCCAGCAGCCTCCGGGACACGATGAACACTGAAGCTTTCTTT. Its protein is CASSLRDTMNTEAFF.

The chain carries TRBV9 and TRBJ2-3; a possible D gene is TRBD1 (6 bases). V lost 2 bases, J lost 1 base, and 11 bases lay in between. CDR1 is SGDLS, CDR2 YYNGEE, per germline. This CDR3 is 15 amino acids long. The CDR3 here is CASSVGQEGTDTQYF. CDR3 bases: TGTGCCAGCAGCGTGGGACAAGAGGGCACAGATACGCAGTATTTT.

This clone was seen a handful of times. V and J are TRBV14 and TRBJ2-7; D perhaps matches TRBD1 (5 bases). Trimming removed 5 bases at V and 4 bases at J, with 12 bases between. CDR3 length equals 13 residues. The germline gives CDR1 SGHDN, CDR2 FVKESK. In nucleotides, the CDR3 is TGTGCCAGCAGCTCGCAGGGAATTTACGAGCAGTACTTC. Encoded protein: CASSSQGIYEQYF.

J is TRBJ2-5 and V is TRBV19; 10 nucleotides align to TRBD2. The germline gives CDR1 LNHDA, CDR2 SQIVND (reference sequence). This CDR3 has 17 residues. V gave up 3 bases and J gave up 4 bases; unmatched junction bases: 11. CDR3 coding DNA: TGTGCCAGTAGTATCCCCCAAGCGGGAGGGGTCCGAGAGACCCAGTACTTC. It codes for CASSIPQAGGVRETQYF.

The chain combines TRBV28 with TRBJ1-1; no firm D call. V lost 3 bases and J lost 4, with 3 bases in between. CDR3 length equals 11 residues. Germline-derived CDR1 and CDR2 are MDHEN and SYDVKM. The CDR3 nucleotides read TGTGCCAGCAGTTTGGGCACTGAAGCTTTCTTT. Protein: CASSLGTEAFF. The full variable domain, rest sourced from reference TRBV28 and TRBJ1-1, is DVKVTQSSRYLVKRTGEKVFLECVQDMDHENMFWYRQDPGLGLRLIYFSYDVKMKEKGDIPEGYSVSREKKERFSLILESASTNQTSMYLCASSLGTEAFFGQGTRLTVV.

This chain connects TRBV7-9 to TRBJ2-7; D remains unclear. This CDR3 is built from 14 residues. V gave up 1 base and J gave up 4 bases, with 11 bases separating them. Germline V CDR1 and CDR2: SEHNR, FQNEAQ (reference sequence). As DNA, the CDR3 is TGTGCCAGCAGCTTAGTAGTGACCCCTTACGAGCAGTACTTC. Translating gives CASSLVVTPYEQYF.

The chain is built from TRBV29-1 and TRBJ2-6; D is ambiguous. Trimming took 5 bases from V and 4 from J, leaving 15 bases between them. This CDR3 spans 15 amino acids. Germline CDR1 SQVTM, CDR2 ANQGSEA. The CDR3 bases are TGCAGCGTTATTCGGACCGTACCGGGGGCCAACGTCCTGACTTTC. As protein: CSVIRTVPGANVLTF.

The chain links TRBV5-4 to TRBJ1-1, with D possibly being TRBD1 (6 bases). Germline values: CDR1 SGHNT, CDR2 YYREEE (reference sequence). The length of the CDR3 is 13 residues. V shed 6 bases and J shed 3 bases, with 12 bases lying between them. The CDR3 coding sequence is TGTGCCAGCACTACGGCAGGGGACACTGAAGCTTTCTTT. This gives the protein CASTTAGDTEAFF. Using reference TRBV5-4 and TRBJ1-1 for the parts outside the CDR3, the full variable domain is ETGVTQSPTHLIKTRGQQVTLRCSSQSGHNTVSWYQQALGQGPQFIFQYYREEENGRGNFPPRFSGLQFPNYSSELNVNALELDDSALYLCASTTAGDTEAFFGQGTRLTVV.

The rearrangement uses TRBV2 and TRBJ2-3; D is possibly TRBD2 (6 bases). Germline assignment: CDR1 SNHLY and CDR2 FYNNEI. With 6 bases removed from V and 6 bases from J, the gap between germline ends came to 16 bases. This CDR3 is built from 14 residues. The CDR3 is CASRRDGGLDTQYF. Written as DNA, the CDR3 is TGTGCCAGCAGGCGGGACGGGGGTTTGGATACGCAGTATTTT.

The chain links TRBV13 to TRBJ2-7; 7 nucleotides agree with TRBD2. V gave up 8 bases and J gave up 5 bases; unmatched junction bases: 15. The CDR3 has 15 residues. Per germline, CDR1 PRHDT and CDR2 FYEKMQ (reference sequence). CDR3 loop: CASQRSGGDQNEQYF. CDR3 coding DNA: TGTGCCAGCCAGCGCTCGGGGGGAGATCAAAACGAGCAGTACTTC.

This clone appeared once. The gene calls are TRBV14 and TRBJ2-7; 7 positions agree with TRBD2. J was trimmed by 4 bases and V by 1 base; bases with no gene match: 4. This CDR3 comprises 14 residues. Germline lookup yields CDR1 SGHDN and CDR2 FVKESK. The CDR3 DNA follows: TGTGCCAGCAGCCAAGTGTCGGGAGGTTACGAGCAGTACTTC. Its translation: CASSQVSGGYEQYF.

This sequence joins TRBV13 and TRBJ2-5; TRBD2 matches 9 bases. The CDR3 is made up of 16 amino acids. With 3 bases clipped from V and 2 bases from J, the junction kept 7 bases outside the gene matches. The germline gives CDR1 PRHDT, CDR2 FYEKMQ (reference sequence). In DNA form, the CDR3 reads TGTGCCAGCAGCTTGGTTCTAGCGGGGTATCAAGAGACCCAGTACTTC. Translated: CASSLVLAGYQETQYF.

V usage is TRBV27 and J usage is TRBJ2-1; D may be TRBD1 or TRBD2 (5 bases each). Per the germline V gene, CDR1 is MNHEY and CDR2 is SMNVEV (reference sequence). V was trimmed by 4 bases and J by 5 bases, leaving 12 bases between them. CDR3 length equals 14 residues. The CDR3 spells CASSSGLKNNEQFF. The CDR3 bases are TGTGCCAGCAGTTCGGGGCTAAAAAACAATGAGCAGTTCTTC.

The chain recombines TRBV7-3 with TRBJ2-3; TRBD2 matches 7 bases. The CDR3 extends over 16 amino acids. Losses at the gene ends were 0 bases for V and 2 bases for J; bases not matched to a gene: 5. Germline V gene data show CDR1 as SGHTA and CDR2 as FQGTGA. The CDR3 DNA is TGTGCCAGCAGCTTAACGGGGCTAGCGGACACAGATACGCAGTATTTT. This codes for CASSLTGLADTDTQYF.

The rearrangement links TRBV27 to TRBJ2-7; TRBD2 matches 8 bases. The ends lost 8 bases at V and 2 bases at J; junction bases unmatched: 11. This CDR3 contains 15 residues. Germline V gives CDR1 MNHEY, CDR2 SMNVEV (reference sequence). The CDR3 DNA reads as TGTGCCAGCGCACAGTTCCGGGAGGGCGCCTACGAGCAGTACTTC. Amino acid sequence: CASAQFREGAYEQYF.

V and J are TRBV5-1 and TRBJ2-1; TRBD2 matches 13 bases. The V gene end was trimmed by 4 bases and the J gene end by 5 bases; junction bases not matched to a gene: 6. This CDR3 region has 16 residues. Looked up from germline, CDR1 is SGHRS and CDR2 is YFSETQ. CDR3 residues: CASSGVLAGGNNEQFF. CDR3 DNA sequence: TGCGCCAGCAGCGGAGTACTAGCGGGAGGGAACAATGAGCAGTTCTTC.

This chain connects TRBV10-1 to TRBJ2-1; 13 nucleotides line up with TRBD2. V lost 3 bases and J lost 9; bases outside the gene matches: 5. Germline V gene data show CDR1 as WNHNN and CDR2 as SYGVQD (reference sequence). The CDR3 consists of 15 residues. This chain's CDR3 is CASSDGLAGVGEQFF. Here the CDR3 DNA reads TGCGCCAGCAGTGACGGACTAGCGGGAGTGGGTGAGCAGTTCTTC.